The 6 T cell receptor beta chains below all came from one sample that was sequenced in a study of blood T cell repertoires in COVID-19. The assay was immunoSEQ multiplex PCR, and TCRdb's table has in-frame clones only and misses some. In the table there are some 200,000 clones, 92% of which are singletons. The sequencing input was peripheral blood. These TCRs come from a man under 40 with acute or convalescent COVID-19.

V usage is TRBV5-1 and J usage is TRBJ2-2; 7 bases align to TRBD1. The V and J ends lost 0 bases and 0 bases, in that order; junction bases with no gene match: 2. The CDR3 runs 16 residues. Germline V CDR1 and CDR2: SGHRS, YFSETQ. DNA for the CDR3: TGCGCCAGCAGCTTGGGAGGGACAGCGAACACCGGGGAGCTGTTTTTT. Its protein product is CASSLGGTANTGELFF.

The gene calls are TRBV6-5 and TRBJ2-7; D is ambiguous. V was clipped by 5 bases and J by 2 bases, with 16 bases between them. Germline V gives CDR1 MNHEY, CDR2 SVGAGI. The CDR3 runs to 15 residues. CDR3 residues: CASSTRVSLTYEQYF. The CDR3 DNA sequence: TGTGCCAGCAGTACCCGGGTAAGCTTAACCTACGAGCAGTACTTC.

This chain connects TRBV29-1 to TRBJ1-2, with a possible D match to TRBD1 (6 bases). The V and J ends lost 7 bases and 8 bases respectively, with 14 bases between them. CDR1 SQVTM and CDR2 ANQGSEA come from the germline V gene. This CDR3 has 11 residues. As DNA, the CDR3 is TGCAGCGGTACAGGGCTTCAAGGCTACACCTTC. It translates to CSGTGLQGYTF.

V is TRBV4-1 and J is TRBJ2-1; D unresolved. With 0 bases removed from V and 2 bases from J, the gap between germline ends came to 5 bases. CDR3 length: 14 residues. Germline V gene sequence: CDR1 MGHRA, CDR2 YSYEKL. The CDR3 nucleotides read TGCGCCAGCAGCCAAGATCCCACCTACAATGAGCAGTTCTTC. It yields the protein CASSQDPTYNEQFF.

CDR3 in amino acids: CASSLRAPGMRFLSYEQYF. The CDR3 DNA reads as TGTGCCAGCAGCTTAAGGGCGCCGGGGATGAGATTCCTATCCTACGAGCAGTACTTC. The chain uses TRBV7-6 and TRBJ2-7, with D tentatively TRBD2 (5 bases). Germline V CDR1 and CDR2: SGHVS, FNYEAQ. The CDR3 is 19 amino acids. V lost 2 bases to trimming and J lost 1 base, with 24 bases between them. Full variable domain (outside the CDR3, taken from reference TRBV7-6 and TRBJ2-7): GAGVSQSPRYKVTKRGQDVALRCDPISGHVSLYWYRQALGQGPEFLTYFNYEAQQDKSGLPNDRFSAERPEGSISTLTIQRTEQRDSAMYRCASSLRAPGMRFLSYEQYFGPGTRLTVT.

CDR3 bases: TGTGCCATCAGTGTCAGGGGCAATGAGCAGTTCTTC. Its protein is CAISVRGNEQFF. The chain recombines TRBV10-3 with TRBJ2-1; possibly TRBD1 for D (6 bases). Trimming removed 4 bases from V and 6 bases from J, with 7 bases in between. The length of the CDR3 is 12 residues. Per the germline V gene, CDR1 is ENHRY and CDR2 is SYGVKD.